This T cell receptor (beta chain) stems from a study of T cell repertoires in cytomegalovirus infection. One entry per CDR3 protein, called by TCRdb with MiXCR from the reads. Seen here are approximately 770,000 distinct CDR3 sequences, roughly 29% observed once, and the top ten hold about 12%. V was shortened by 7 bases and J by 2 bases, with 18 bases between the two germline ends. This CDR3 contains 16 residues. Germline V gives CDR1 MNHNY, CDR2 SVGAGI (reference sequence). Worth noting for this clonotype: The antigen is unknown.

This chain links TRBV6-6 with TRBJ1-5, with TRBD1 as a possible D gene (5 bases). The material was cultured CD8+ T cells from PBMCs, obtained from culture after CMV antigen stimulation. The sequence was collected from a human donor in good health (CMV status not recorded). Some clones in this sample may be carry-over from other donors' samples. CDR3 sequence: CASNYGGGEGNQPQHF. CDR3 bases: TGTGCCAGCAACTACGGGGGAGGAGAGGGCAATCAGCCCCAGCATTTT.